One sample yielded the 21 T cell receptor beta chains listed below, sequenced in a study of T cell clones after liver transplantation. The data were produced by immunoSEQ multiplex PCR, yet TCRdb's version contains in-frame clones alone and is incomplete. The table shows 9,000 to 10,000 clones, with about 72% occurring only once. The sample was CD8+ T cells from blood, taken at the approximately 16-month timepoint. The receptors shown here come from a human patient who received a liver transplant. Some of the T cells might come from the graft donor.

This chain links TRBV19 with TRBJ2-1; D possibly uses TRBD1 or TRBD2 (5 bases each). CDR3 size: 19 residues. Germline lookup yields CDR1 LNHDA and CDR2 SQIVND (reference sequence). V was trimmed by 0 bases and J by 7 bases, leaving 25 bases between them. In DNA, the CDR3 is TGTGCCAGTAGTATAGATCATTTTGGTTTTGGGACGAGTAGGAATGAGCAGTTCTTC. The encoded protein is CASSIDHFGFGTSRNEQFF.

The V call is TRBV6-6, the J call TRBJ2-7; weak D call: TRBD1 (5 bases). The V and J ends lost 2 bases and 3 bases respectively, with 8 bases between them. The germline V gene has CDR1 MNHNY and CDR2 SVGAGI (reference sequence). The CDR3 consists of 13 residues. Here the CDR3 DNA reads TGTGCCAGCAGTTACCAGGGTTTCTACGAGCAGTACTTC. This sequence encodes CASSYQGFYEQYF.

This clone was picked up one time. The chain's CDR3 is CASSQDEGGRTASYNEQFF. CDR3 nucleotides: TGCGCCAGCAGCCAAGATGAGGGGGGAAGGACAGCTTCCTACAATGAGCAGTTCTTC. The chain joins TRBV4-3 to TRBJ2-1, with D perhaps assigned TRBD1 or TRBD2 (6 bases each). This CDR3 comprises 19 residues. Germline V CDR1 and CDR2: LGHNA, YSLEER. V dropped 0 bases and J dropped 1 base, with 19 bases sitting between them.

V is TRBV7-2 and J is TRBJ2-5, with TRBD2 matching 7 bases. J lost 2 bases, V lost 4 bases, and 19 bases had no gene match. CDR1 is SGHTA, CDR2 FQGNSA, per germline. The length of the CDR3 is 19 residues. This CDR3 reads CASSSSPLAAHAKQETQYF. The CDR3 coding sequence is TGTGCCAGCAGCTCCTCCCCCCTAGCGGCGCATGCTAAACAAGAGACCCAGTACTTC. The whole variable domain, remainder taken from reference TRBV7-2 and TRBJ2-5, is GAGVSQSPSNKVTEKGKDVELRCDPISGHTALYWYRQSLGQGLEFLIYFQGNSAPDKSGLPSDRFSAERTGGSVSTLTIQRTQQEDSAVYLCASSSSPLAAHAKQETQYFGPGTRLLVL.

V and J are TRBV9 and TRBJ2-5; D gene ambiguous. Germline V gene data show CDR1 as SGDLS and CDR2 as YYNGEE. The ends were cut back, 1 base at V and 5 bases at J, with 6 bases in the middle. CDR3 length equals 12 residues. CDR3 coding DNA: TGTGCCAGCAGCGTATTTGGTGAGACCCAGTACTTC. Protein product: CASSVFGETQYF.

This chain connects TRBV13 to TRBJ2-7; D call uncertain. Germline CDR1 and CDR2: PRHDT and FYEKMQ (reference sequence). V was clipped by 5 bases and J by 4 bases, with 21 bases between them. The CDR3 consists of 16 residues. CDR3: CASSLFPVGSSYEQYF. DNA for the CDR3: TGTGCCAGCAGCCTATTCCCGGTCGGATCTTCGTACGAGCAGTACTTC.

This CDR3 reads CASSYITPSEVGEQFF. The CDR3 bases are TGTGCCAGCAGTTATATAACCCCCTCAGAGGTCGGTGAGCAGTTCTTC. The rearrangement joins TRBV27 to TRBJ2-1; D uncertain. Looked up from germline, CDR1 is MNHEY and CDR2 is SMNVEV (reference sequence). Trimming cost V 4 bases and J 9 bases, with 22 bases left between them. The CDR3 spans 16 residues.

The chain joins TRBV27 to TRBJ2-5; D not resolved. Trimming took off 2 bases at V and 0 bases at J, with 13 bases between the two ends. Germline V gene data show CDR1 as MNHEY and CDR2 as SMNVEV (reference sequence). This CDR3 comprises 16 residues. CDR3 sequence reads: CASSLMPGLYQETQYF. The CDR3 nucleotides are TGTGCCAGCAGTTTAATGCCGGGCCTGTACCAAGAGACCCAGTACTTC.

This clone was counted a single time. The rearrangement links TRBV14 to TRBJ1-2; TRBD1 aligns across 7 bases. This CDR3 region has 16 residues. J gave up 1 base and V 2 bases, and 7 bases lay outside the gene matches. Germline V gives CDR1 SGHDN, CDR2 FVKESK. CDR3 sequence reads: CASSQLTGDYNYGYTF. Here the CDR3 DNA reads TGTGCCAGCAGCCAACTAACAGGGGATTATAACTATGGCTACACCTTC. Combining the CDR3 with reference TRBV14 and TRBJ1-2 gives the whole variable domain EAGVTQFPSHSVIEKGQTVTLRCDPISGHDNLYWYRRVMGKEIKFLLHFVKESKQDESGMPNNRFLAERTGGTYSTLKVQPAELEDSGVYFCASSQLTGDYNYGYTFGSGTRLTVV.

The gene calls are TRBV7-9 and TRBJ2-5; D uncertain. Germline V gene sequence: CDR1 SEHNR, CDR2 FQNEAQ (reference sequence). The CDR3 totals 16 residues. V was trimmed by 1 base and J by 8 bases, leaving 20 bases between them. The CDR3 bases are TGTGCCAGCAGCTTAGGGCCCCACGGTCCCATCGGAACCCAGTACTTC. As protein: CASSLGPHGPIGTQYF. The full variable domain, with the rest looked up from reference TRBV7-9 and TRBJ2-5, is DTGVSQNPRHKITKRGQNVTFRCDPISEHNRLYWYRQTLGQGPEFLTYFQNEAQLEKSRLLSDRFSAERPKGSFSTLEIQRTEQGDSAMYLCASSLGPHGPIGTQYFGPGTRLLVL.

V and J are TRBV19 and TRBJ1-5; the D gene is possibly TRBD1 (5 bases). The V gene's germline CDR1 is LNHDA and CDR2 SQIVND (reference sequence). Trimming left V 10 bases short and J 3 bases short, with 10 bases between. The length of the CDR3 is 12 residues. This chain's CDR3 is CATGSLNQPQHF. The CDR3 DNA reads as TGTGCCACAGGGAGCCTCAATCAGCCCCAGCATTTT.

The chain uses TRBV6-1 and TRBJ1-5; no reliable D call. The germline gives CDR1 MNHNS, CDR2 SASEGT. The CDR3 is made up of 13 amino acids. Trimming pared 3 bases from V and 0 bases from J, leaving 3 bases between. CDR3 nucleotide sequence: TGTGCCAGCAGTGACAGTAGCAATCAGCCCCAGCATTTT. Translation: CASSDSSNQPQHF.

This clone was recorded only once. V is TRBV27 and J is TRBJ2-7, with 9 bases fitting TRBD1. The CDR3 loop spans 15 amino acids. CDR1 is MNHEY, CDR2 SMNVEV, per germline (reference sequence). With V trimmed by 5 bases and J by 2 bases, 7 bases remained unmatched. Written as DNA, the CDR3 is TGTGCCAGCAGTCTCGGACAGGGGAGAGCCTACGAGCAGTACGTC. It is translated as CASSLGQGRAYEQYV.

In this sample, this clone turned up a few times. Other DNA sequences of this sample code for an identical CDR3. The rearrangement links TRBV28 to TRBJ2-3; the D is unclear. The CDR3 runs 14 residues. CDR1 and CDR2 (germline): MDHEN, SYDVKM. With 3 bases removed from V and 1 base from J, the gap between germline ends came to 8 bases. As DNA, the CDR3 is TGTGCCAGCAGTTTCCTCGCGGGCACAGATACGCAGTATTTT. Translating gives CASSFLAGTDTQYF.

The chain has TRBV29-1 and TRBJ2-3; 13 bases agree with TRBD2. Germline V gene data show CDR1 as SQVTM and CDR2 as ANQGSEA. Unmatched junction bases numbered 9, after V lost 8 bases and J lost 1 base. This CDR3 has 16 amino acids. This CDR3 reads CSLLRTSGRGTDTQYF. The CDR3 nucleotides read TGCAGCCTCCTCCGGACTAGCGGGAGAGGCACAGATACGCAGTATTTT.

The chain recombines TRBV28 with TRBJ2-1; D tentatively fits TRBD1 or TRBD2 (5 bases each). Germline CDR1 and CDR2: MDHEN and SYDVKM. The V gene lost 5 bases and the J gene lost 4 bases, with 21 bases spanning the gap. The CDR3 is 17 amino acids. The CDR3 DNA reads as TGTGCCAGCAGTCTACTGACAGAACCGGGGTATTACAATGAGCAGTTCTTC. It is translated as CASSLLTEPGYYNEQFF.

The chain recombines TRBV7-9 with TRBJ1-2; weak D call: TRBD1 (6 bases). V was trimmed by 6 bases and J by 6 bases, leaving 14 bases between them. The germline V gene encodes CDR1 SEHNR and CDR2 FQNEAQ (reference sequence). This CDR3 spans 13 amino acids. The CDR3 coding sequence is TGTGCCAGCAGACCCGGGACACTCGATGGCTACACCTTC. This gives the protein CASRPGTLDGYTF.

This clone was recorded only once. The chain uses TRBV7-2 and TRBJ2-2; D uncertain. Germline assignment: CDR1 SGHTA and CDR2 FQGNSA. V shed 5 bases and J shed 2 bases, with 15 bases lying between them. CDR3 length: 16 residues. The CDR3 spells CASSPVSVPNTGELFF. CDR3 sequence (DNA): TGTGCCAGCAGCCCCGTATCGGTCCCCAACACCGGGGAGCTGTTTTTT.

The chain is built from TRBV5-5 and TRBJ1-1, with a tentative D call TRBD1 (5 bases). The V end lost 5 bases, the J end lost 0 bases, and 11 bases lay between the germline ends. Germline-derived CDR1 and CDR2 are SGHKS and YYEKEE (reference sequence). This CDR3 region has 14 residues. The CDR3: CASSLIQVNTEAFF. The DNA of the CDR3 is TGTGCCAGCAGTTTAATACAGGTGAACACTGAAGCTTTCTTT.

The chain has TRBV30 and TRBJ1-1; D gene ambiguous. Germline CDR1 GTSNPN, CDR2 SVGIG (reference sequence). The length of the CDR3 is 11 residues. The V and J ends lost 5 bases and 1 base respectively, with 5 bases between them. In nucleotides, the CDR3 is TGTGCCTGGGCAGCGAACACTGAAGCTTTCTTT. Its protein product is CAWAANTEAFF.

The rearrangement joins TRBV7-9 to TRBJ2-5; D possibly corresponds to TRBD2 (6 bases). Germline assignment: CDR1 SEHNR and CDR2 FQNEAQ (reference sequence). V was cut by 5 bases and J by 5 bases, with 15 bases left in between. The CDR3 loop spans 14 amino acids. CDR3 in DNA: TGTGCCAGCAGCCAGGCGGCGGGGTGGGAGACCCAGTACTTC. It encodes CASSQAAGWETQYF.